This TCR beta chain was documented in a study of Graves' ophthalmopathy and Graves' hyperthyroidism. Study as a whole: Investigators collected peripheral blood at initial diagnosis, before any treatment was given. Study-level results: Most expanded clonotypes from thyroid (those above 0.001 frequency) were also found in blood.

Trimming at V came to 2 bases and at J to 3 bases, leaving 3 bases not matched to a gene. The CDR3 runs 15 residues. This clonotype has a count of ten or more. Its antigen is currently unknown. Being free of ophthalmopathy for 18 months of follow-up defined stable hyperthyroidism. What supplied the PBMCs was more than 7.5 ml of fresh peripheral blood. Researchers took RNA transcripts and amplified TCR beta CDR3 regions from them. HTBI-primed first-round RT-PCR preceded second-round multiplex PCR. Each CDR3 protein gets one entry after TCRdb re-called the multiplex PCR reads with MiXCR. The profile shows 300,000 to 400,000 distinct CDR3 sequences, roughly 15% of them singletons.

Sequences were obtained from peripheral blood. The receptor was isolated from an adult woman with stable Graves' hyperthyroidism. This chain connects TRBV12-3 or TRBV12-4 to TRBJ2-7, with 11 nucleotides matching TRBD1. CDR3 DNA sequence: TGTGCCAGCAGTTTATACGGGACAGGGGGCTACGAGCAGTACTTC. Amino acids: CASSLYGTGGYEQYF.